The entry below describes one T cell receptor (beta chain). Antigen unknown. PBMCs, at least 7 million per sample, were isolated. This record comes from a study of blood T cells in healthy people across ages. Broader study findings: Unsorted PBMC input precluded a conclusive naive versus antigen-experienced comparison. Measured against age, TCR beta diversity per million T cells decreased in a roughly linear manner.

The CDR3 runs 16 residues. CDR1 SGHRS and CDR2 YFSETQ come from the germline V gene. V lost 0 bases and J 6 bases, leaving 19 bases between the germline ends. A J-beta primer mix and a sample-barcoded 5' primer were used in a second PCR of roughly 7 to 12 cycles. CDR3-containing paired-end reads numbering at least 2.5 million came from each sample. TCRdb re-analysed the 5' RACE reads in MiXCR, keeping a single row per CDR3 protein. The repertoire includes over a million distinct CDR3 sequences, 42% of them detected once, and less than 8% sits in the top ten. Sequenced material: blood. This chain joins TRBV5-1 and TRBJ2-7; maybe TRBD1 (7 bases). This clonotype was obtained from a woman aged 18-30 years in good health. As DNA, the CDR3 is TGCGCCAGCAGCTTGGGGACTAAACAGGGGAAGGGCGAGCAGTACTTC. Its translation is CASSLGTKQGKGEQYF.